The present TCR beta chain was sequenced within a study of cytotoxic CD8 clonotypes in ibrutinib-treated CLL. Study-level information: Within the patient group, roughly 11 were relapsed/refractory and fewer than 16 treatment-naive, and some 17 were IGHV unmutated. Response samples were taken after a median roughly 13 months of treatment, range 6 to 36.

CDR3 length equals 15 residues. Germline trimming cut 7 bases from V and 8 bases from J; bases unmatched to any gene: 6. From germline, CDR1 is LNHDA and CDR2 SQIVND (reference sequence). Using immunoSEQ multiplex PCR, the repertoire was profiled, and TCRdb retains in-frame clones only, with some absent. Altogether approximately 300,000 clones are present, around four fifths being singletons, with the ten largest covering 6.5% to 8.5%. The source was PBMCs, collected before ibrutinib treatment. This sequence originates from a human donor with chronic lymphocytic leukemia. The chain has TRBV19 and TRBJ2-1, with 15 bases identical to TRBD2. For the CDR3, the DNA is TGTGCCAGTATCCGGACTAGCGGGAGGGCCGATGAGCAGTTCTTC. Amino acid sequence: CASIRTSGRADEQFF.